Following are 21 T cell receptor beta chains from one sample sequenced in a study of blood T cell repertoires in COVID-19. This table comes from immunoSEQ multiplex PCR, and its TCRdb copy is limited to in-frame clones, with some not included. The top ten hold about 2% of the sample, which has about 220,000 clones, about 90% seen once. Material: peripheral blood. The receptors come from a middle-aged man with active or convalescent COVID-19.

The CDR3 is CASSFSLRGAGANVLTF. In nucleotides, the CDR3 is TGTGCCAGCAGCTTCTCTCTGCGGGGGGCTGGGGCCAACGTCCTGACTTTC. The genes are TRBV5-6 and TRBJ2-6; 8 bases line up with TRBD2. The V gene end was trimmed by 2 bases and the J gene end by 2 bases; junction bases not matched to a gene: 6. There are 17 residues in the CDR3. CDR1 is SGHDT and CDR2 is YYEEEE in the germline V gene.

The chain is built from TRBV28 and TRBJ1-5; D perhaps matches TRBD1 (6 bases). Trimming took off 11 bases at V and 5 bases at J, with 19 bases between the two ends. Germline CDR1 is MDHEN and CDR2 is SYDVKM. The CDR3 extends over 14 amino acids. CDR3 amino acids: CASNRLRGHQPQHF. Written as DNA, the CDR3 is TGTGCCTCTAACCGGTTGCGGGGGCATCAGCCCCAGCATTTT.

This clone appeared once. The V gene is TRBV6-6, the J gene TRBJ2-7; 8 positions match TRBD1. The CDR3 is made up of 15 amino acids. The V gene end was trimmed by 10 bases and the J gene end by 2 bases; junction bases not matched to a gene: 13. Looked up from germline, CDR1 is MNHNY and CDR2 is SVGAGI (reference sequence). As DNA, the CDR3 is TGTGCCACAAAGCAGGACAGGGCAACACCCTACGAGCAGTACTTC. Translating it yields CATKQDRATPYEQYF.

The CDR3 sequence: CASSLLRRNSNQPQHF. Here the CDR3 DNA reads TGTGCCAGCAGCTTACTACGGCGGAATAGCAATCAGCCCCAGCATTTT. The J gene is TRBJ1-5, the V gene TRBV7-8; D call uncertain. The V gene's germline CDR1 is SGHVS and CDR2 FQNEAQ. The length of the CDR3 is 16 residues. V was cut by 2 bases and J by 0 bases, with 11 bases left in between.

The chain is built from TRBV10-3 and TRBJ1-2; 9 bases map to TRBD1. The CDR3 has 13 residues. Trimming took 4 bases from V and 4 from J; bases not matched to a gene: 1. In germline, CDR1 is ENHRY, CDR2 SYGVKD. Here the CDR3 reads CAISGGQGYGYTF. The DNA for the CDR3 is TGTGCCATCAGTGGGGGACAGGGCTATGGCTACACCTTC.

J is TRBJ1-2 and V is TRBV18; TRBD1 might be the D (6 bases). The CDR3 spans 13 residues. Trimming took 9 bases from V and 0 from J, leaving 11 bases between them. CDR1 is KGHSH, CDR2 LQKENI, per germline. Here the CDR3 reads CASFGTTNYGYTF. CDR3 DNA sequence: TGTGCCAGTTTCGGGACAACTAACTATGGCTACACCTTC.

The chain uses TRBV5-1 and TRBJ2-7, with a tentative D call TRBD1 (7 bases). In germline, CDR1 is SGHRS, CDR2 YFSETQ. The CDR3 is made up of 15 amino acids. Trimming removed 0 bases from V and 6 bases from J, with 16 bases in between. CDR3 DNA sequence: TGCGCCAGCAGCTTGGCCCAGACAGGGAGGATCGAGCAGTACTTC. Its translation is CASSLAQTGRIEQYF. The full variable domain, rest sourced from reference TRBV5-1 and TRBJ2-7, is KAGVTQTPRYLIKTRGQQVTLSCSPISGHRSVSWYQQTPGQGLQFLFEYFSETQRNKGNFPGRFSGRQFSNSRSEMNVSTLELGDSALYLCASSLAQTGRIEQYFGPGTRLTVT.

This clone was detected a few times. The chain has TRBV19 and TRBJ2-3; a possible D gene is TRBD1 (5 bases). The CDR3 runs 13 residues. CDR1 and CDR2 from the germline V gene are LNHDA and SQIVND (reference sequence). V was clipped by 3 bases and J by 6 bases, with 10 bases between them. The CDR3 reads CASSMAGWDTQYF. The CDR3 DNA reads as TGTGCCAGTAGTATGGCAGGGTGGGATACGCAGTATTTT.

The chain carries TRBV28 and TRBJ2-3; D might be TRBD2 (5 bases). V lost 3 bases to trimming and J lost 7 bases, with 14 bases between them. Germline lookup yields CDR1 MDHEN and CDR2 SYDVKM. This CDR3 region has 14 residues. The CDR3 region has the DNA TGTGCCAGCAGTTTGGACTCCCTTGTGAATACGCAGTATTTT. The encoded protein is CASSLDSLVNTQYF. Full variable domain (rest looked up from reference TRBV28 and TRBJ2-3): DVKVTQSSRYLVKRTGEKVFLECVQDMDHENMFWYRQDPGLGLRLIYFSYDVKMKEKGDIPEGYSVSREKKERFSLILESASTNQTSMYLCASSLDSLVNTQYFGPGTRLTVL.

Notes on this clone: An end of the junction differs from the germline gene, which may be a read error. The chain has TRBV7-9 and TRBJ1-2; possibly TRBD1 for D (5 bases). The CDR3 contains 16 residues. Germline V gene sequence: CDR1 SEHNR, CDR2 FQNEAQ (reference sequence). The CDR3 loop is CASSLNGQELNYGCTF. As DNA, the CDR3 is TGTGCCAGCAGCTTAAATGGACAAGAATTGAACTATGGCTGCACCTTC.

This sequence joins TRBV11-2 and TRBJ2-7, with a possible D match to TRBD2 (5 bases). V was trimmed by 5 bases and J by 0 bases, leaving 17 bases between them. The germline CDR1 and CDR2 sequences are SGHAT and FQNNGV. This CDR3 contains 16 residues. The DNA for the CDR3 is TGTGCCAGCAGCCCCCTTCAGAGGGCTAGCTCCTACGAGCAGTACTTC. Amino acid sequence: CASSPLQRASSYEQYF. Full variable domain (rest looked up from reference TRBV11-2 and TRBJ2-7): EAGVAQSPRYKIIEKRQSVAFWCNPISGHATLYWYQQILGQGPKLLIQFQNNGVVDDSQLPKDRFSAERLKGVDSTLKIQPAKLEDSAVYLCASSPLQRASSYEQYFGPGTRLTVT.

The CDR3 DNA reads as TGTGCCAGCACCCTTACGGCCCGCGGTGGAAACACCATATATTTT. Its translation is CASTLTARGGNTIYF. The chain uses TRBV6-5 and TRBJ1-3; unclear D gene. Trimming stripped 7 bases from V and 3 bases from J, with 16 bases between. Germline CDR1 reads MNHEY; CDR2 reads SVGAGI. This CDR3 has 15 residues.

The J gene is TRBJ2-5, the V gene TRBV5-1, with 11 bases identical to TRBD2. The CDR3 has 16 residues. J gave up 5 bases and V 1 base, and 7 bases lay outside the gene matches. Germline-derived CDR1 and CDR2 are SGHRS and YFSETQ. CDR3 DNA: TGCGCCAGCAGCTTGACAACTAGCGGGGGCGGGGAGACCCAGTACTTC. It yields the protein CASSLTTSGGGETQYF. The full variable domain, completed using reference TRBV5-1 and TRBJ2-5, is KAGVTQTPRYLIKTRGQQVTLSCSPISGHRSVSWYQQTPGQGLQFLFEYFSETQRNKGNFPGRFSGRQFSNSRSEMNVSTLELGDSALYLCASSLTTSGGGETQYFGPGTRLLVL.

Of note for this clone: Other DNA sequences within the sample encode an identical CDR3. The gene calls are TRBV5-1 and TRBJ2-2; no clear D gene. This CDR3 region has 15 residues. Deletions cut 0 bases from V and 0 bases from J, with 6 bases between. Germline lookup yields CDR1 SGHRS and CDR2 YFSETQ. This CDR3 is CASSLDSPNTGELFF. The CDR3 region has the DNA TGCGCCAGCAGCTTGGACAGTCCGAACACCGGGGAGCTGTTTTTT.

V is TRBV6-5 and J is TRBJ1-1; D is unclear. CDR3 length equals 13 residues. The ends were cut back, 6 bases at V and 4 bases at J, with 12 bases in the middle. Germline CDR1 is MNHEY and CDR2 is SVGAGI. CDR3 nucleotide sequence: TGTGCCAGCAGCGATACCTATAGCACTGAAGCTTTCTTT. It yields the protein CASSDTYSTEAFF.

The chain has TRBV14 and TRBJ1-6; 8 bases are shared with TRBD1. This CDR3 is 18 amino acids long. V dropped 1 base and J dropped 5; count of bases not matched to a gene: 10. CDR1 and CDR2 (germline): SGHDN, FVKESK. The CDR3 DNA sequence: TGTGCCAGCAGCCAAGTAACCGGGACAGGACCACATAATTCACCCCTCCACTTT. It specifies CASSQVTGTGPHNSPLHF.

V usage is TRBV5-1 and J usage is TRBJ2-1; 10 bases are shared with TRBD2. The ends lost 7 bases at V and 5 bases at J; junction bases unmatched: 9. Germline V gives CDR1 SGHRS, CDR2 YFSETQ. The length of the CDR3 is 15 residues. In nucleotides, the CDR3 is TGCGCCAGCCGCGTTGGGACTAGCGTCCACAATGAGCAGTTCTTC. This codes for CASRVGTSVHNEQFF.

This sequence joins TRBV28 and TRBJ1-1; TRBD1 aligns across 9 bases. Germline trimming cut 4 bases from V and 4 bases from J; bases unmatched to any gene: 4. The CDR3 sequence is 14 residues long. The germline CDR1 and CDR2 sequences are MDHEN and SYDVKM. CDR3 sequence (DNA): TGTGCCAGCAGTTCCGGACAGGGGAGCACTGAAGCTTTCTTT. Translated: CASSSGQGSTEAFF.

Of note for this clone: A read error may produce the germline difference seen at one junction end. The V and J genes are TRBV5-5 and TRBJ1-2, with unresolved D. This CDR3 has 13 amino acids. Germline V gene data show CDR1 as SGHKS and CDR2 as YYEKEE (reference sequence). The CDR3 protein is CASSLGLGYGNTF. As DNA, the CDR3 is TGTGCCAGCAGCTTGGGATTGGGCTATGGCAACACCTTC. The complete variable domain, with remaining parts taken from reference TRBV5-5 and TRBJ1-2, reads DAGVTQSPTHLIKTRGQQVTLRCSPISGHKSVSWYQQVLGQGPQFIFQYYEKEERGRGNFPDRFSARQFPNYSSELNVNALLLGDSALYLCASSLGLGYGNTFGSGTRLTVV.

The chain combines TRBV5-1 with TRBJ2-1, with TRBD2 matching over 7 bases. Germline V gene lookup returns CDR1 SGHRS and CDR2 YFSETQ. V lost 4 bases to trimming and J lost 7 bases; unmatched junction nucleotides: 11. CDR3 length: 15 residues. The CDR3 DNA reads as TGCGCCAGCAGCCAGGGAGGGCAGGTGCCTAATGAGCAGTTCTTC. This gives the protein CASSQGGQVPNEQFF. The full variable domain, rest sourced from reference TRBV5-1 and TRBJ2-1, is KAGVTQTPRYLIKTRGQQVTLSCSPISGHRSVSWYQQTPGQGLQFLFEYFSETQRNKGNFPGRFSGRQFSNSRSEMNVSTLELGDSALYLCASSQGGQVPNEQFFGPGTRLTVL.

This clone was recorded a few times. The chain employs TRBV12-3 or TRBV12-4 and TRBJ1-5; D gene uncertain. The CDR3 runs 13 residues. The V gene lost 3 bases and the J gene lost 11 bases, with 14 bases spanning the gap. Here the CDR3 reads CASSLQLSAAQHF. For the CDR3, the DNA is TGTGCCAGCAGTTTGCAGCTATCAGCGGCCCAGCATTTT.